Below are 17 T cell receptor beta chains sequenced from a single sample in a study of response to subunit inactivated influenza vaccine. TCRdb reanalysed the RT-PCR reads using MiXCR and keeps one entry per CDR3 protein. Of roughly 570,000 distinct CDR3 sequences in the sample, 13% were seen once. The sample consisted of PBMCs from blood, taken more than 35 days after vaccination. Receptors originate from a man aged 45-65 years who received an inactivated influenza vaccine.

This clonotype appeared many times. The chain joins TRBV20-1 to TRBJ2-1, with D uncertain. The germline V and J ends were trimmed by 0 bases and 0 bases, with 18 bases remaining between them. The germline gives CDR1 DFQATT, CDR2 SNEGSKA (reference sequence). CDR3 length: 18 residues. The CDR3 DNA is TGCAGTGCTAGAGATCACCTTCCGGGTGCGCGCTCCTACAATGAGCAGTTCTTC. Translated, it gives CSARDHLPGARSYNEQFF.

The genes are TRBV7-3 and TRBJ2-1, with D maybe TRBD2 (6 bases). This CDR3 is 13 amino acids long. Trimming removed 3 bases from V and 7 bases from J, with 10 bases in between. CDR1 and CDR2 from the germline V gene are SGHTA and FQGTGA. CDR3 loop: CASSLGLTNEQFF. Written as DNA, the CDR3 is TGTGCCAGCAGCTTGGGACTTACAAATGAGCAGTTCTTC. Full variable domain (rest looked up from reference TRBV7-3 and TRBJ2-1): GAGVSQTPSNKVTEKGKYVELRCDPISGHTALYWYRQSLGQGPEFLIYFQGTGAADDSGLPNDRFFAVRPEGSVSTLKIQRTERGDSAVYLCASSLGLTNEQFFGPGTRLTVL.

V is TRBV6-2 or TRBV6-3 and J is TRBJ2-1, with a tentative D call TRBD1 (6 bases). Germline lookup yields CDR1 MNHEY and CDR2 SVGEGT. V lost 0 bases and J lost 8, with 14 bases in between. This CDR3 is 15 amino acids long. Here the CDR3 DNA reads TGTGCCAGCAGTTACTCGTTTGGGGGCCGTTATGAGCAGTTCTTC. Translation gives CASSYSFGGRYEQFF.

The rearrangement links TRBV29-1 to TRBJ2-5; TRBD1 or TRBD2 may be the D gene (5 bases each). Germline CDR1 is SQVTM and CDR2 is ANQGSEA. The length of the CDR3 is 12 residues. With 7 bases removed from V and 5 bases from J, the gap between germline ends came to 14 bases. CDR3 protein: CSGTGTLETQYF. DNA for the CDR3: TGCAGCGGTACCGGGACCCTGGAGACCCAGTACTTC. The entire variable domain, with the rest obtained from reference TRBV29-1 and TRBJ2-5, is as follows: SAVISQKPSRDICQRGTSLTIQCQVDSQVTMMFWYRQQPGQSLTLIATANQGSEATYESGFVIDKFPISRPNLTFSTLTVSNMSPEDSSIYLCSGTGTLETQYFGPGTRLLVL.

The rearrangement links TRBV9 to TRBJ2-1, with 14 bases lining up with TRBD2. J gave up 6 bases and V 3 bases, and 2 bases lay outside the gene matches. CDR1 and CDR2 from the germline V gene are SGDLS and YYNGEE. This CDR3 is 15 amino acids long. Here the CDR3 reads CASSEGLAGVNEQFF. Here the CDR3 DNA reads TGTGCCAGCAGCGAGGGACTAGCGGGAGTCAATGAGCAGTTCTTC.

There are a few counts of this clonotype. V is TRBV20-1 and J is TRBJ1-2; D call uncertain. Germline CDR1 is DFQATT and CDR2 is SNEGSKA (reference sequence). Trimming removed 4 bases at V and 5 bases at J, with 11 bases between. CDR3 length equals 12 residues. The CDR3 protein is CSAIGKTYGYTF. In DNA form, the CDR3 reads TGCAGTGCTATAGGAAAGACATATGGCTACACCTTC.

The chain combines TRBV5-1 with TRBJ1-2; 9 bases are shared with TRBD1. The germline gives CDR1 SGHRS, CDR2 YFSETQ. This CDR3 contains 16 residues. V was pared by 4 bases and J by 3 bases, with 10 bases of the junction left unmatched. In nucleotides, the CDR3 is TGCGCCAGCAGCCCGGGACAGGGAATTGGAGACTATGGCTACACCTTC. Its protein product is CASSPGQGIGDYGYTF.

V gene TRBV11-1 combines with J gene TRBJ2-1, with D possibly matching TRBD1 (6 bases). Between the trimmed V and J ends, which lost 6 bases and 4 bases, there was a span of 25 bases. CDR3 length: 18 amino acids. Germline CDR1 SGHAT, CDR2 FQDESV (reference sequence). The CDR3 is CASSTSTLQGPGYNEQFF. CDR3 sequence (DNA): TGTGCCAGCAGTACTTCCACCCTCCAGGGGCCCGGATACAATGAGCAGTTCTTC.

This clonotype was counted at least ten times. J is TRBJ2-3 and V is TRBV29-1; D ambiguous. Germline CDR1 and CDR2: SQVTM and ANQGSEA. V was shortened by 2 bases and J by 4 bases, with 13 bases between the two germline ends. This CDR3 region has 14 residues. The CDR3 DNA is TGCAGCGTTGAAATAGTCCGTGGGGCAGATACGCAGTATTTT. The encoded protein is CSVEIVRGADTQYF.

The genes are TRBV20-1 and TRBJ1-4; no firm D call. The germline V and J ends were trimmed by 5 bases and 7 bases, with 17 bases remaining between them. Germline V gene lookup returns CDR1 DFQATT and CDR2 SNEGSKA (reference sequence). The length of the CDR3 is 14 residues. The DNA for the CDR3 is TGCAGTGCTTTGTACCGGGCGTCTAGTGAAAAACTGTTTTTT. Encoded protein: CSALYRASSEKLFF.

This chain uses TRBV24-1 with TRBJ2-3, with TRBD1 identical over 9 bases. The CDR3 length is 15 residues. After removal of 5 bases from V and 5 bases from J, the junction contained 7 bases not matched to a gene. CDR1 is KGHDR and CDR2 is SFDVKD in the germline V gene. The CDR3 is CATSATDRGGDTQYF. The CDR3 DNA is TGTGCCACCAGTGCTACGGACAGGGGAGGAGATACGCAGTATTTT.

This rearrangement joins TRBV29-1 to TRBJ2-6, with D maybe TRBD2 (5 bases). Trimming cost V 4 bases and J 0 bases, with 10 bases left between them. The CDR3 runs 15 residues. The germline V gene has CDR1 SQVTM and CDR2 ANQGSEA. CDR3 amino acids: CSVGGGSSGANVLTF. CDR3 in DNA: TGCAGCGTTGGAGGTGGGAGCTCTGGGGCCAACGTCCTGACTTTC. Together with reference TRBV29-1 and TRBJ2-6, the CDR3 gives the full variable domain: SAVISQKPSRDICQRGTSLTIQCQVDSQVTMMFWYRQQPGQSLTLIATANQGSEATYESGFVIDKFPISRPNLTFSTLTVSNMSPEDSSIYLCSVGGGSSGANVLTFGAGSRLTVL.

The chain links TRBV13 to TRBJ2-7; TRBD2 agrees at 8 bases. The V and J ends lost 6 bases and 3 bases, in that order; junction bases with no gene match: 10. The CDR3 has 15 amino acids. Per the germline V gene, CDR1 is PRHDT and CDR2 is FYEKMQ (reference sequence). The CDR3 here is CASSLNSGSLYEQYF. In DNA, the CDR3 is TGTGCCAGCAGTCTAAACAGCGGGAGTCTCTACGAGCAGTACTTC.

The CDR3 sequence is CASSSYATYEQYF. DNA of the CDR3: TGTGCCAGCAGCTCGTATGCCACGTACGAGCAGTACTTC. The chain combines TRBV7-6 with TRBJ2-7; D unclear. The CDR3 is 13 residues long. Germline V lookup: CDR1 SGHVS, CDR2 FNYEAQ. V gave up 4 bases and J gave up 4 bases, with 11 bases separating them. Together with reference TRBV7-6 and TRBJ2-7, the CDR3 gives the full variable domain: GAGVSQSPRYKVTKRGQDVALRCDPISGHVSLYWYRQALGQGPEFLTYFNYEAQQDKSGLPNDRFSAERPEGSISTLTIQRTEQRDSAMYRCASSSYATYEQYFGPGTRLTVT.

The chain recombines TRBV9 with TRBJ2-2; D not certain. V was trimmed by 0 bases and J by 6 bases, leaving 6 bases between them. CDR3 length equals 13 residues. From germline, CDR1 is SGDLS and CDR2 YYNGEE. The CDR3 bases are TGTGCCAGCAGCGTAGATAGGGCCGGGGAGCTGTTTTTT. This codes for CASSVDRAGELFF.

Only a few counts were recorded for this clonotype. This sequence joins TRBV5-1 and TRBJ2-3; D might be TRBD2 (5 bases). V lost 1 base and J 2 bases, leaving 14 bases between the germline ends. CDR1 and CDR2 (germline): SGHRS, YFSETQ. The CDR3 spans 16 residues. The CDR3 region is CASSLPFAGNTDTQYF. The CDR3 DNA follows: TGCGCCAGCAGCTTGCCCTTCGCGGGCAACACAGATACGCAGTATTTT.

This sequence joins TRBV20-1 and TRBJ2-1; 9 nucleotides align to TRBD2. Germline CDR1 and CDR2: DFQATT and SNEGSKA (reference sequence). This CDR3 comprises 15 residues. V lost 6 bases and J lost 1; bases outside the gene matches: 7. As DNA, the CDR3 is TGCAGTGCAAGTACTAGCGGGCCTTCCTACAATGAGCAGTTCTTC. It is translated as CSASTSGPSYNEQFF.